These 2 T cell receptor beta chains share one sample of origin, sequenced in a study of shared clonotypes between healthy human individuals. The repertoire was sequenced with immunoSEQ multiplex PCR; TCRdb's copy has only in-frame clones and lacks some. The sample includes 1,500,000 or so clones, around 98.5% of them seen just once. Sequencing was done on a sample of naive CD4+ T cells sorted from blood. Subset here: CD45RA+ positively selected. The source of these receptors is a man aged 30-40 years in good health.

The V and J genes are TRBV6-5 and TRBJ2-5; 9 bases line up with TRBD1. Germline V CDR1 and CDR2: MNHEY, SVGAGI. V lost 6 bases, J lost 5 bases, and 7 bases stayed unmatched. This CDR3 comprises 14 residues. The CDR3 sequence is CASRKYRGLETQYF. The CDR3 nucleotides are TGTGCCAGCAGGAAATACAGGGGGCTGGAGACCCAGTACTTC.

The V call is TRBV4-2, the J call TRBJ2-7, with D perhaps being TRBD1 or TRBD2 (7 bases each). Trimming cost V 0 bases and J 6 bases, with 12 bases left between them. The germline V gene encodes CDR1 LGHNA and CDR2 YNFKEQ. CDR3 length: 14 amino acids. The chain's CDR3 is CASSQDGRGGEQYF. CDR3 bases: TGTGCCAGCAGCCAAGACGGCAGGGGGGGCGAGCAGTACTTC.